This is a list of T cell receptor beta chains from one sample in a study of cytomegalovirus exposure and HLA in healthy donors. Here immunoSEQ multiplex PCR was the method, and the copy in TCRdb shows in-frame clones only, minus some. Of approximately 270,000 clones detected, 90% appear once; the ten largest clones hold more than 0.35%. The sample was PBMCs. All receptors derive from a woman aged 18-29 years in good health and CMV-seronegative. The CDR3 runs from the conserved cysteine through the conserved F or W. The D gene is left open where the match is weak. A row's size may be missing; if present it is once, few, many or a size class.

TRBJ1-3 | . | . | TRBV7-6 | CASSFATGSSGNTIYF | TGTGCCAGCAGCTTTGCCACAGGGAGCTCTGGAAACACCATATATTTT
TRBJ1-2 | TRBD1 | few | TRBV27 | CASSLYRGWGGYTF | TGTGCCAGCAGTCTTTACAGGGGTTGGGGCGGCTACACCTTC
TRBJ2-2 | . | . | TRBV13 | CASGTTNTGELFF | TGTGCCAGCGGGACAACGAACACCGGGGAGCTGTTTTTT
TRBJ2-3 | . | . | TRBV10-1 | CASSSGPTDTQYF | TGCGCCAGCAGTTCAGGCCCCACAGATACGCAGTATTTT
TRBJ1-4 | . | . | TRBV28 | CASSLSGAETNEKLFF | TGTGCCAGCAGTTTATCAGGGGCTGAAACTAATGAAAAACTGTTTTTT
TRBJ2-2 | . | . | TRBV10-3 | CAISDGGPNTGELFF | TGTGCCATCAGTGATGGGGGCCCGAACACCGGGGAGCTGTTTTTT
TRBJ2-3 | . | . | TRBV18 | CASSPTVQPASTDTQYF | TGTGCCAGCTCACCAACGGTACAGCCCGCAAGCACAGATACGCAGTATTTT
TRBJ2-7 | . | . | TRBV4-3 | CASSQEPRDMYEQYF | TGCGCCAGCAGCCAAGAACCCCGGGACATGTACGAGCAGTACTTC
TRBJ1-1 | . | . | TRBV6-5 | CASRSTPNTEAFF | TGTGCCAGCAGATCCACACCGAACACTGAAGCTTTCTTT
TRBJ2-5 | TRBD2 | . | TRBV4-3 | CASSPRTSGGTYQETQYF | TGCGCCAGCAGCCCACGGACTAGCGGGGGAACATACCAAGAGACCCAGTACTTC
TRBJ2-7 | TRBD2 | once | TRBV9 | CASSHLAGSYEQYF | TGTGCCAGCAGCCATCTAGCGGGTTCCTACGAGCAGTACTTC
TRBJ2-1 | . | . | TRBV5-4 | CASSLSNEQFF | TGTGCCAGCAGCTTGTCGAATGAGCAGTTCTTC
TRBJ1-6 | . | few | TRBV27 | CASSVQVSSSPLHF | TGTGCCAGCAGTGTACAGGTATCCAGTTCACCCCTCCACTTT
TRBJ2-3 | TRBD2 | . | TRBV29-1 | CSVGGEVTDTQYF | TGCAGCGTGGGGGGGGAGGTCACAGATACGCAGTATTTT
TRBJ2-2 | TRBD2 | . | TRBV19 | CASSLQGLAGGPTGELFF | TGTGCCAGTAGTCTCCAGGGACTAGCGGGGGGACCCACCGGGGAGCTGTTTTTT
TRBJ1-4 | TRBD1 | . | TRBV28 | CASRPLDRGPNEKLFF | TGTGCCAGCAGACCACTGGACAGGGGGCCAAATGAAAAACTGTTTTTT
TRBJ2-1 | . | . | TRBV27 | CASSFQGPSNEQFF | TGTGCCAGCAGTTTCCAGGGTCCATCGAATGAGCAGTTCTTC
TRBJ1-1 | TRBD1 | . | TRBV28 | CASSPPGQGGTEAFF | TGTGCCAGCAGCCCCCCGGGACAGGGCGGCACTGAAGCTTTCTTT
TRBJ1-6 | TRBD1 | . | TRBV2 | CASSELDRGNNSPLHF | TGTGCCAGCAGTGAATTGGACAGGGGTAATAATTCACCCCTCCACTTT
TRBJ2-1 | TRBD1 | . | TRBV19 | CASSIAGQGHNEQFF | TGTGCCAGTAGTATAGCGGGACAGGGCCACAATGAGCAGTTCTTC
TRBJ2-1 | TRBD1 | . | TRBV27 | CASSLWTGAYNEQFF | TGTGCCAGCAGTTTATGGACAGGGGCTTACAATGAGCAGTTCTTC
TRBJ2-1 | . | . | TRBV7-8 | CASSLVEGPNEQFF | TGTGCCAGCAGCTTAGTGGAGGGGCCTAATGAGCAGTTCTTC
TRBJ2-7 | . | . | TRBV18 | CASSPPSGSYEQYF | TGTGCCAGCTCACCACCCAGCGGTTCCTACGAGCAGTACTTC
TRBJ2-3 | TRBD1 | . | TRBV19 | CASSIDEGAATDTQYF | TGTGCCAGTAGTATAGATGAGGGGGCGGCCACAGATACGCAGTATTTT
TRBJ2-2 | TRBD2 | . | TRBV7-6 | CASSLDWEGYTGELFF | TGTGCCAGCAGCTTAGACTGGGAGGGTTACACCGGGGAGCTGTTTTTT
TRBJ1-1 | TRBD1 | . | TRBV11-2 | CASSLGRQGRNTEAFF | TGTGCCAGCAGCTTAGGCCGACAGGGAAGAAACACTGAAGCTTTCTTT
TRBJ2-3 | TRBD2 | . | TRBV7-7 | CASSRGLAGETDTQYF | TGTGCTAGCAGCCGCGGACTAGCGGGGGAGACAGATACGCAGTATTTT
TRBJ2-1 | TRBD2 | . | TRBV5-5 | CASSFIAGRYNEQFF | TGTGCCAGCAGCTTTATAGCGGGGCGCTACAATGAGCAGTTCTTC
TRBJ2-2 | . | . | TRBV16 | CASSPRYLANTGELFF | TGTGCCAGCAGCCCACGGTACCTAGCGAACACCGGGGAGCTGTTTTTT
TRBJ1-1 | TRBD1 | once | TRBV7-2 | CASSLQDRANTEAFF | TGTGCCAGCAGCCTTCAAGACAGGGCGAACACTGAAGCTTTCTTT
TRBJ2-3 | TRBD1 | . | TRBV4-1 | CASSLGQGPDTQYF | TGCGCCAGCAGCCTTGGACAGGGACCAGATACGCAGTATTTT
TRBJ2-1 | TRBD2 | once | TRBV27 | CASSFQTSGGHEQFF | TGTGCCAGCAGTTTTCAGACTAGCGGGGGTCATGAGCAGTTCTTC
TRBJ2-1 | TRBD2 | . | TRBV18 | CASSPPSGGIYNEQFF | TGTGCCAGCTCACCACCTAGCGGGGGGATCTACAATGAGCAGTTCTTC
TRBJ2-5 | TRBD2 | . | TRBV15 | CATSRLPAVPGLAGPAGETQYF | TGTGCCACCAGCAGACTCCCCGCTGTACCGGGACTAGCGGGTCCTGCGGGGGAGACCCAGTACTTC
TRBJ2-7 | . | once | TRBV4-1 | CASSQDRDSTYYEQYF | TGCGCCAGCAGCCAAGACCGGGACTCGACATACTACGAGCAGTACTTC
TRBJ1-1 | . | . | TRBV6-5 | CASSYSWDSSNTEAFF | TGTGCCAGCAGTTACTCGTGGGACTCCTCGAACACTGAAGCTTTCTTT
TRBJ1-4 | . | . | TRBV13 | CASSARLGAANEKLFF | TGTGCCAGCAGCGCCCGACTCGGCGCGGCTAATGAAAAACTGTTTTTT
TRBJ1-6 | . | . | TRBV2 | CASSPRDGQYNSPLHF | TGTGCCAGCAGTCCTAGGGATGGACAGTATAATTCACCCCTCCACTTT
TRBJ1-2 | . | . | TRBV25-1 | CASSLDGQIAPLGYTF | TGTGCCAGCAGTCTAGACGGCCAGATTGCCCCTTTAGGCTACACCTTC
TRBJ2-1 | TRBD2 | . | TRBV5-6 | CASRGLAGVDEQFF | TGTGCCAGCCGGGGACTAGCGGGGGTTGATGAGCAGTTCTTC
TRBJ1-2 | . | . | TRBV5-1 | CASSLRSQQDYGYTF | TGCGCCAGCAGCTTAAGGTCTCAACAGGACTATGGCTACACCTTC
TRBJ1-3 | TRBD1 | . | TRBV6-5 | CASSGQGADTIYF | TGTGCCAGCAGCGGACAGGGGGCGGACACCATATATTTT
TRBJ1-4 | . | . | TRBV15 | CATSSPPSGGHEKLFF | TGTGCCACCAGCAGCCCGCCTTCGGGGGGCCATGAAAAACTGTTTTTT
TRBJ2-7 | TRBD2 | few | TRBV13 | CASSTTSGGYEQYF | TGTGCCAGCAGCACGACTAGCGGGGGCTACGAGCAGTACTTC
TRBJ2-5 | TRBD2 | . | TRBV7-3 | CASSQGLAGYKETQYF | TGTGCCAGCAGCCAGGGACTAGCGGGTTACAAAGAGACCCAGTACTTC
TRBJ1-2 | . | . | TRBV28 | CASSSSLRPRIDYGYTF | TGTGCCAGCAGTTCCTCCCTTCGCCCCAGAATCGACTATGGCTACACCTTC
TRBJ2-7 | . | . | TRBV21-1 | CASSKVTEGYFAYEQYF | TGTGCCAGCAGCAAAGTTACAGAGGGTTACTTCGCTTACGAGCAGTACTTC
TRBJ1-1 | . | . | TRBV10-3 | CAISDSGGYTEAFF | TGTGCCATCAGTGATTCCGGGGGGTATACTGAAGCTTTCTTT
TRBJ1-2 | . | . | TRBV5-1 | CASSPGYGYTF | TGCGCCAGCAGCCCGGGCTATGGCTACACCTTC
TRBJ2-3 | . | . | TRBV29-1 | CSVEIGGSTDTQYF | TGCAGCGTTGAGATCGGGGGTAGCACAGATACGCAGTATTTT
TRBJ2-1 | TRBD2 | . | TRBV4-3 | CASSQDGLAGSYNEQFF | TGCGCCAGCAGCCAAGATGGGCTAGCGGGTTCTTACAATGAGCAGTTCTTC
TRBJ2-6 | . | . | TRBV15 | CATRGPGANVLTF | TGTGCCACCAGGGGGCCTGGGGCCAACGTCCTGACTTTC
TRBJ2-5 | TRBD2 | . | TRBV28 | CASSLTSGGQETQYF | TGTGCCAGCAGTTTGACTAGCGGGGGACAAGAGACCCAGTACTTC
TRBJ1-1 | . | . | TRBV4-1 | CASSQGYRDTEAFF | TGCGCCAGCAGCCAAGGGTACAGGGACACTGAAGCTTTCTTT
TRBJ1-6 | TRBD1 | . | TRBV14 | CASSQDLGQGRNSPLHF | TGTGCCAGCAGCCAAGATCTCGGACAGGGTCGTAATTCACCCCTCCACTTT